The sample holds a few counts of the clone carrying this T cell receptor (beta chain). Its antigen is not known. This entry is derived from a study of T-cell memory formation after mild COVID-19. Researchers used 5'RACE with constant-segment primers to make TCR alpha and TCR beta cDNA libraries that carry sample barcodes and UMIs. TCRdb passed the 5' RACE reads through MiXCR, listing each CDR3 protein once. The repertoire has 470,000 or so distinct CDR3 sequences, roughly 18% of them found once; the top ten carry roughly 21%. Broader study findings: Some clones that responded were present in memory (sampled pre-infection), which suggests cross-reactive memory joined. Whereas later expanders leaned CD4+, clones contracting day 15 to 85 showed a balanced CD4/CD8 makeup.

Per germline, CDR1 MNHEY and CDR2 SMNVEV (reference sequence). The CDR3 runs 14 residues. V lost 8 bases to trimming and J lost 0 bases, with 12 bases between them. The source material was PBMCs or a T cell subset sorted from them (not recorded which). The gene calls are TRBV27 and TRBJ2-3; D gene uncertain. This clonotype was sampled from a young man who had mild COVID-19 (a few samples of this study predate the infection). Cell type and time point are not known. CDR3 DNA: TGTGCCAGCCGACGAGCTAGGAGCACAGATACGCAGTATTTT. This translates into CASRRARSTDTQYF.